The present T cell receptor beta chain was sequenced within a study of Ad26.COV2.S vaccination and SARS-CoV-2 variants. V was shortened by 0 bases and J by 1 base, with 8 bases between the two germline ends. Germline-derived CDR1 and CDR2 are SGHNT and YENEEA. The CDR3 loop spans 15 amino acids. Measured with immunoSEQ multiplex PCR; TCRdb has only the in-frame clones, and not every one. The sample shows a few hundred thousand clones, 80% to 90% of them seen only once. The treatment was: some 20 received Ad26.COV2.S at low or high dose, single or two shots; 5 received placebo; per-sample allocation not given. Sample collection was performed on day 63 after the first vaccine or placebo injection. Wuhan-strain SARS-CoV-2 spike was expressed by the Ad26 vector that made up the vaccine.

This chain joins TRBV11-3 and TRBJ2-3, with D tentatively TRBD1 (5 bases). The sequence was obtained from a person between 18 and 65 years old who received the Ad26.COV2.S COVID-19 vaccine or a placebo. The sequencing used peripheral blood, collected in a trial of Ad26.COV2.S vaccine versus placebo. The CDR3 is CASSLDSRGTDTQYF. The CDR3 bases are TGTGCCAGCAGCTTAGATAGCAGGGGCACAGATACGCAGTATTTT.